Described below is a single TCR beta chain sequence and its context. Its antigen remains unidentified. Assay used: immunoSEQ multiplex PCR; TCRdb lists only in-frame clones, some missing. The sample carries about 24,000 clones, around 88% recorded once. The record originates from a study of T cells in localized non-small cell lung cancer. Per germline, CDR1 SGHTA and CDR2 FQGTGA. There are 13 residues in the CDR3. Trimming removed 4 bases at V and 5 bases at J, with 9 bases between. Study-wide findings and caveats: Adjacent lung tissue had a median 57 of the top 100 clones found in the tumor.

The sequence was collected from a woman aged 35-75 years with stage III lung adenocarcinoma. The chain links TRBV7-3 to TRBJ2-1; the D gene is possibly TRBD2 (5 bases). Sequencing was performed on peripheral blood mononuclear cells, taken before any cancer treatment. CDR3 coding DNA: TGTGCCAGCAGCTCCGGGGTGAACAATGAGCAGTTCTTC. It translates to CASSSGVNNEQFF.